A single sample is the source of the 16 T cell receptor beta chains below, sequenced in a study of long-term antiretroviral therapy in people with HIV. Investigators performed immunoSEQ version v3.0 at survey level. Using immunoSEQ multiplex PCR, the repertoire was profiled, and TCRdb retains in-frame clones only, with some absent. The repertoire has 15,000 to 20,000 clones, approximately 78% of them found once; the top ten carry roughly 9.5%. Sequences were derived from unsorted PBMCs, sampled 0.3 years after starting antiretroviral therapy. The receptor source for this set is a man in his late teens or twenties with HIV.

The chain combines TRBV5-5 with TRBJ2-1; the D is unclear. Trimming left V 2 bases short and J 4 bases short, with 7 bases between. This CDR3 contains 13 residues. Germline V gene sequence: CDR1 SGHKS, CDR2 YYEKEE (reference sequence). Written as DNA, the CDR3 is TGTGCCAGCAGCTTTTTTGGATACAATGAGCAGTTCTTC. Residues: CASSFFGYNEQFF.

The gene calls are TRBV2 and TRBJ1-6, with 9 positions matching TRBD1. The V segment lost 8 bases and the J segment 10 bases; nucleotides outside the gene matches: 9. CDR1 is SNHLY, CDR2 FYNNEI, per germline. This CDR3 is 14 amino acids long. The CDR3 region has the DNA TGTGCCAGCGCGGGACAGGGTCGTTTGTCACCCCTCCACTTT. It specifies CASAGQGRLSPLHF.

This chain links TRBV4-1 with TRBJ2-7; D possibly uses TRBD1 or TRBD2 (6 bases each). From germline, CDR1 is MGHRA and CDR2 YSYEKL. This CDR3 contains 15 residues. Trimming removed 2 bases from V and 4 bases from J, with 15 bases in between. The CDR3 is CASSQSAGHTYEQYV. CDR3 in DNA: TGCGCCAGCAGCCAATCGGCGGGACATACTTACGAGCAGTACGTC.

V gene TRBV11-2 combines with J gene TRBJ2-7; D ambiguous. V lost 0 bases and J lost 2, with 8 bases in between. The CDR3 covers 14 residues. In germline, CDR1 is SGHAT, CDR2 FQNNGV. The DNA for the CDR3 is TGTGCCAGCAGCTTAGAGGCCTCAACCTACGAGCAGTACTTC. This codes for CASSLEASTYEQYF.

The CDR3, as DNA: TGTGCCAGCAGTGACGGGGCAGGATCTGCAACTAATGAAAAACTGTTTTTT. Its translation is CASSDGAGSATNEKLFF. V is TRBV2 and J is TRBJ1-4; TRBD1 might be the D (5 bases). The CDR3 is 17 residues long. V was cut by 3 bases and J by 0 bases, with 14 bases left in between. From germline, CDR1 is SNHLY and CDR2 FYNNEI.

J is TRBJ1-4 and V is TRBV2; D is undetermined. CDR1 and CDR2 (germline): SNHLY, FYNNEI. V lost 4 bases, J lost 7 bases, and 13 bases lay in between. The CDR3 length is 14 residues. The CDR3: CASSVVQAPEKLFF. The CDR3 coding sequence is TGTGCCAGCAGTGTGGTTCAGGCGCCTGAAAAACTGTTTTTT.

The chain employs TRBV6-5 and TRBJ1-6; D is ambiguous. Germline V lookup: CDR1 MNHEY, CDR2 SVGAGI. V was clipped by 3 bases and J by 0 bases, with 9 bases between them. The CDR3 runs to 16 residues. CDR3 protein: CASSYVGSSYNSPLHF. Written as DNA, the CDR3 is TGTGCCAGCAGTTATGTGGGGAGCTCCTATAATTCACCCCTCCACTTT.

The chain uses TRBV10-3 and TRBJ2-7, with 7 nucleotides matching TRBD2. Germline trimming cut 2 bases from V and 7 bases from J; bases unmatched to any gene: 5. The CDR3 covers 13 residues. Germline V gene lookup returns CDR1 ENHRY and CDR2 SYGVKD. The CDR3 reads CAISEAGDGEQYF. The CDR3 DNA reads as TGTGCCATCAGTGAGGCGGGAGATGGGGAGCAGTACTTC.

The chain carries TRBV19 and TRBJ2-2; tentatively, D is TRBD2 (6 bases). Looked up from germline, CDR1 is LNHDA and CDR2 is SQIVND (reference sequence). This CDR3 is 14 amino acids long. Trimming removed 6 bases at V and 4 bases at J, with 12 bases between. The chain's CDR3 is CASRWLGGTGELFF. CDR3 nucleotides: TGTGCCAGTAGATGGCTCGGGGGCACCGGGGAGCTGTTTTTT.

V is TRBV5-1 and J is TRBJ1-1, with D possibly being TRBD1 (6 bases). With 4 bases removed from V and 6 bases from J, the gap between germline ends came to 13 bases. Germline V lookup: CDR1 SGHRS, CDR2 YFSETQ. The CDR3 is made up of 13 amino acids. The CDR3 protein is CASSGGTFPEAFF. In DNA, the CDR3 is TGCGCCAGCAGCGGGGGGACATTCCCTGAAGCTTTCTTT.

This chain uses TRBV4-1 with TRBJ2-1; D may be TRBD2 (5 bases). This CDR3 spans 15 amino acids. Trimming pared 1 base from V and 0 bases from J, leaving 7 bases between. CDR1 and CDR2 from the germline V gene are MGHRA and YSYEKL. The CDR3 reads CASSQVEDSYNEQFF. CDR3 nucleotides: TGCGCCAGCAGCCAAGTGGAGGACTCCTACAATGAGCAGTTCTTC.

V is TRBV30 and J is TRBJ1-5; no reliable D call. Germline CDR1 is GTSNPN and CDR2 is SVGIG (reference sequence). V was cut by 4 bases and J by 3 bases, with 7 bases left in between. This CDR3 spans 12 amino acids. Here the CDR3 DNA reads TGTGCCTGGAATACCTACAATCAGCCCCAGCATTTT. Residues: CAWNTYNQPQHF.

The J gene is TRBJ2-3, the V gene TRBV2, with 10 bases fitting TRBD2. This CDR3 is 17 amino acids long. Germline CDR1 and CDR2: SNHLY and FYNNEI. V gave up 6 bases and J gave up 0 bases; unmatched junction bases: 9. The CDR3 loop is CASRGGLAGVSTDTQYF. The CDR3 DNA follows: TGTGCCAGCAGGGGGGGGCTAGCGGGGGTTAGCACAGATACGCAGTATTTT.

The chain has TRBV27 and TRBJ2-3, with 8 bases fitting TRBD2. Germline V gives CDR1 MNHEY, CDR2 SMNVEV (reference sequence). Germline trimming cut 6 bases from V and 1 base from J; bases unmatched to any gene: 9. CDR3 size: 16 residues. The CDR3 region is CASRLRTSPRTDTQYF. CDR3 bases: TGTGCCAGCAGGCTCCGGACTAGCCCTCGCACAGATACGCAGTATTTT.

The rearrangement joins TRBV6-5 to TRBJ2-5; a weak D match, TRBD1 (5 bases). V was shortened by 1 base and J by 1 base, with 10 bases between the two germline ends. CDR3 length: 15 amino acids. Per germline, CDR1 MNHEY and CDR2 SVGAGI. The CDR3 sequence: CASSYYDSLQETQYF. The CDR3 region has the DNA TGTGCCAGCAGTTACTACGACAGCCTCCAAGAGACCCAGTACTTC.

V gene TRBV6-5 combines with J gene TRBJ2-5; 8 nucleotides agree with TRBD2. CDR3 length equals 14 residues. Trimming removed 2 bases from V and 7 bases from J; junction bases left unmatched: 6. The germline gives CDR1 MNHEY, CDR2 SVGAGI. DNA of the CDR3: TGTGCCAGCAGTTACGGGATGGCGGGGGGGACCCAGTACTTC. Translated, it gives CASSYGMAGGTQYF.